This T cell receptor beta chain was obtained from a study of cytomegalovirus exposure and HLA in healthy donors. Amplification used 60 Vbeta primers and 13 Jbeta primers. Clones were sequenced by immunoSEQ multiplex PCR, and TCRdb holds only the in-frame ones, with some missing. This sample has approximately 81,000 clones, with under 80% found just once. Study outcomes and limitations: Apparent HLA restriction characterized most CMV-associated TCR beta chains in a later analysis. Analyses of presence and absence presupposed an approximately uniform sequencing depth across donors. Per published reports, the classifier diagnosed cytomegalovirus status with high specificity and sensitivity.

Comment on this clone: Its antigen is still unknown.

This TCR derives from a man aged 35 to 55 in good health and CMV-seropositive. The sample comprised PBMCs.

In DNA, the CDR3 is TGCGCCAGCAGCCAAGAAAGGACCCAGGGAACCCAGTACTTC. Amino acid sequence: CASSQERTQGTQYF. The chain carries TRBV4-3 and TRBJ2-5; possibly TRBD1 for D (5 bases). CDR1 is LGHNA and CDR2 is YSLEER in the germline V gene. Trimming stripped 0 bases from V and 8 bases from J, with 13 bases between. CDR3 size: 14 residues.